This TCR beta chain was observed in a study of CD8 T cells in Susac syndrome. The CDR3 consists of 15 residues. With 4 bases removed from V and 3 bases from J, the gap between germline ends came to 15 bases. Random hexamers were used to reverse transcribe the RNA input (about 0.45 to 1 ug). It was immunoSEQ multiplex PCR that amplified TCR beta CDR3 across 54 Vbeta and 13 Jbeta. TCRdb re-derived calls from the immunoSEQ multiplex PCR reads in MiXCR, one entry per CDR3 protein. Of fewer than 150,000 distinct CDR3 sequences in the sample, about 95% were seen once. This clonotype was obtained from a human donor with Susac syndrome. The chain uses TRBV12-3 or TRBV12-4 and TRBJ1-1, with D possibly matching TRBD1 (6 bases). Sequences were obtained from CD8+ T cells from PBMCs. The CDR3: CASSSEGGWDTEAFF. In DNA, the CDR3 is TGTGCCAGCAGTTCCGAAGGGGGTTGGGACACTGAAGCTTTCTTT.